What follows describes a single TCR beta chain. The sample is drawn from a study of blood T cell repertoires in COVID-19. Study-level information: Collection of acute and convalescent COVID-19 samples took place in the United States, Italy and Spain.

Per the authors' pipeline: Reference gene primer amplification gave estimated nucleated cell counts. The protocol was immunoSEQ multiplex PCR, while the TCRdb copy is restricted to in-frame clones and leaves out a portion. D and trimming were read from the DNA, whereas the V and J calls and clone size are those reported in that table. Altogether approximately 140,000 clones are present, roughly 80% being singletons, with the ten largest covering 15% to 20%. J was trimmed by 0 bases and V by 3 bases; bases with no gene match: 4. The germline V gene has CDR1 SGHDT and CDR2 YYEEEE. There are 15 residues in the CDR3.

This TCR came from a man aged 45-65 years with acute or convalescent COVID-19. The J gene is TRBJ2-7, the V gene TRBV5-6, with 9 bases fitting TRBD1. The specimen sequenced was peripheral blood. CDR3 nucleotide sequence: TGTGCCAGCAGCTGGAGGGGACAGGGCTCCTACGAGCAGTACTTC. Its protein product is CASSWRGQGSYEQYF.